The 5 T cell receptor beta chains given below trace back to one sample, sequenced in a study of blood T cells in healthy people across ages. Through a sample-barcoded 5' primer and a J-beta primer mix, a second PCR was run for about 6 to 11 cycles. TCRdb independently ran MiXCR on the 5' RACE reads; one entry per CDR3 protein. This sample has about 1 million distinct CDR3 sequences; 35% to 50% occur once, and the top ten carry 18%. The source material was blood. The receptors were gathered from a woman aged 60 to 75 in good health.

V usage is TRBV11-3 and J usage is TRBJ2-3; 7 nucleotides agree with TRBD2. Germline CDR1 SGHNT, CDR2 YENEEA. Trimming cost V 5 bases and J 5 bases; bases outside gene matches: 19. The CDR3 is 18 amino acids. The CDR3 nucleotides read TGTGCCAGCAGCCCGAGCACGTCCGGGAGGTCCCGCGGAGATACGCAGTATTTT. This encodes CASSPSTSGRSRGDTQYF.

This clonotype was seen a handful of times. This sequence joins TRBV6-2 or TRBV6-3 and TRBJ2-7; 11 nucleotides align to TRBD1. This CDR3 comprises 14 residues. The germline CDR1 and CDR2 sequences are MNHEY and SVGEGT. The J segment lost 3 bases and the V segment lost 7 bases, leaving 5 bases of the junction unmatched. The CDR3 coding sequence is TGTGCCAGCACCCGGACAGGGGGCATCTACGAGCAGTACTTC. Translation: CASTRTGGIYEQYF.

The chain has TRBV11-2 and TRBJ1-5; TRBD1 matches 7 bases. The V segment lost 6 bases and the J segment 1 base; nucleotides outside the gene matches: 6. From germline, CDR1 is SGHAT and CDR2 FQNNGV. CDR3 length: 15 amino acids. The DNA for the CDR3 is TGTGCCAGCAGAGAGGGGGCGGGAAGCAATCAGCCCCAGCATTTT. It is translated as CASREGAGSNQPQHF.

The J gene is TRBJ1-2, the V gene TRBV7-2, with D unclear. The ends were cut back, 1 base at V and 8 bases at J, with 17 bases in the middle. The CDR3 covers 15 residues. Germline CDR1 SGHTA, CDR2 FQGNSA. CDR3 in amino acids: CASSLGFPGMGGYTF. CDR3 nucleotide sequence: TGTGCCAGCAGCTTAGGATTTCCGGGGATGGGAGGCTACACCTTC.

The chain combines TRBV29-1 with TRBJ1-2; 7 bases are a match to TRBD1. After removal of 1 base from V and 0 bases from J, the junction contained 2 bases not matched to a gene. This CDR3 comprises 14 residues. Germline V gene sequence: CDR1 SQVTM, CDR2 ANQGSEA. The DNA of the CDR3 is TGCAGCGTTGAAGGGGGACAGTCTAACTATGGCTACACCTTC. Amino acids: CSVEGGQSNYGYTF.